The present T cell receptor beta chain was sequenced within a study of blood T cell repertoires in COVID-19. The wider study: PBMCs, B-cell-depleted T cells, or T cells provided the cDNA or gDNA that made up the material.

CDR1 MNHEY and CDR2 SMNVEV come from the germline V gene (reference sequence). The CDR3 totals 15 residues. V was clipped by 3 bases and J by 3 bases, with 11 bases between them. Original handling: Reference gene primer amplification gave estimated nucleated cell counts. The table came from immunoSEQ multiplex PCR; TCRdb's copy has only in-frame clones and leaves some out. V and J calls and clone size are given by that table; D and trimming were obtained from the DNA. The sample has 300,000 to 400,000 clones, approximately 90% seen once. Seattle cases were enrolled at active infection and followed longitudinally.

The chain recombines TRBV27 with TRBJ2-2; D may be TRBD1 (6 bases). The specimen sequenced was peripheral blood. The sequence was collected from a woman in her twenties or thirties with COVID-19, enrolled during active disease. The CDR3 DNA sequence: TGTGCCAGCAGTTTTACAGGGTTGGACACCGGGGAGCTGTTTTTT. This encodes CASSFTGLDTGELFF.